One sample yielded the 23 T cell receptor beta chains listed below, sequenced in a study of T cell changes during pregnancy in multiple sclerosis (dated by TCRdb to between 2019 and 2020). The receptor library was made with the immunoSEQ multiplex PCR assay. The immuneACCESS repertoire file appears here via TCRdb, limited to in-frame rearrangements. These files lack a portion of the clones; in checked studies, under half of the deficit traces to unresolved V genes, and the cause of the others is not known. Within this sample are tens of thousands of clones, with approximately 92% of them counted one time only. The top ten clones comprise less than 7.5% of the sample. The specimen comprised CD8+ T cells from peripheral blood mononuclear cells, sampled in the third trimester of pregnancy. Receptors originate from a female donor with multiple sclerosis, enrolled in a pregnancy study.

The genes are TRBV5-4 and TRBJ2-1; 13 nucleotides match TRBD2. This CDR3 region has 14 residues. Trimming took 8 bases from V and 8 from J; bases not matched to a gene: 7. Germline V CDR1 and CDR2: SGHNT, YYREEE (reference sequence). CDR3 nucleotide sequence: TGTGCCAGTAGGACTAGCGGGAGTAGGGATGAGCAGTTCTTC. It translates to CASRTSGSRDEQFF.

The J gene is TRBJ2-2, the V gene TRBV28; no clear D. The germline CDR1 and CDR2 sequences are MDHEN and SYDVKM. This CDR3 region has 12 residues. With 5 bases removed from V and 2 bases from J, the gap between germline ends came to 3 bases. The CDR3 DNA is TGTGCCAGCAGTCTAAACACCGGGGAGCTGTTTTTT. It is translated as CASSLNTGELFF.

The chain has TRBV27 and TRBJ1-2, with D possibly matching TRBD1 (5 bases). V was shortened by 6 bases and J by 7 bases, with 18 bases between the two germline ends. The length of the CDR3 is 14 residues. The germline gives CDR1 MNHEY, CDR2 SMNVEV (reference sequence). As DNA, the CDR3 is TGTGCCAGCAGGCCGGGGACTACCTTCCTTGGCTACACCTTC. Its protein product is CASRPGTTFLGYTF.

V is TRBV5-1 and J is TRBJ2-1; maybe TRBD1 (6 bases). The CDR3 totals 13 residues. Trimming took off 6 bases at V and 4 bases at J, with 11 bases between the two ends. Germline V gene data show CDR1 as SGHRS and CDR2 as YFSETQ. DNA for the CDR3: TGCGCCAGCACCCCACAGGGTTACAATGAGCAGTTCTTC. Translation: CASTPQGYNEQFF. Based on the CDR3 plus reference TRBV5-1 and TRBJ2-1, the full variable domain is KAGVTQTPRYLIKTRGQQVTLSCSPISGHRSVSWYQQTPGQGLQFLFEYFSETQRNKGNFPGRFSGRQFSNSRSEMNVSTLELGDSALYLCASTPQGYNEQFFGPGTRLTVL.

V gene TRBV2 combines with J gene TRBJ1-1, with a tentative D call TRBD1 (5 bases). Trimming shortened V by 6 bases and J by 6 bases, and 11 bases separated the two germline ends. The V gene's germline CDR1 is SNHLY and CDR2 FYNNEI. The CDR3 consists of 12 residues. The CDR3 is CASRAGPPEAFF. Written as DNA, the CDR3 is TGTGCCAGCAGGGCAGGGCCCCCTGAAGCTTTCTTT.

The chain recombines TRBV6-1 with TRBJ2-2, with unresolved D. Deletions cut 1 base from V and 3 bases from J, with 6 bases between. CDR1 is MNHNS and CDR2 is SASEGT in the germline V gene. The CDR3 has 14 amino acids. The CDR3 here is CASSEEFDTGELFF. The CDR3 DNA follows: TGTGCCAGCAGTGAAGAATTCGACACCGGGGAGCTGTTTTTT.

The genes are TRBV9 and TRBJ2-7; 10 bases are shared with TRBD2. The CDR3 runs 15 residues. CDR1 and CDR2 from the germline V gene are SGDLS and YYNGEE. V shed 4 bases, J shed 5 bases, and the junction held 9 bases outside the gene matches. CDR3 amino acids: CASSPGGLAGDEQYF. The CDR3 region has the DNA TGTGCCAGCAGCCCGGGGGGTCTAGCGGGAGACGAGCAGTACTTC.

The chain employs TRBV7-6 and TRBJ2-7, with D perhaps matching TRBD2 (6 bases). This CDR3 is built from 14 residues. V dropped 3 bases and J dropped 0 bases, with 9 bases sitting between them. Germline V gene lookup returns CDR1 SGHVS and CDR2 FNYEAQ. DNA for the CDR3: TGTGCCAGCAGCTTGGGAGGCCTCTCCTACGAGCAGTACTTC. It encodes CASSLGGLSYEQYF.

V gene TRBV27 combines with J gene TRBJ2-7; 9 positions match TRBD2. The V gene's germline CDR1 is MNHEY and CDR2 SMNVEV (reference sequence). The V gene end was trimmed by 2 bases and the J gene end by 4 bases; junction bases not matched to a gene: 6. The CDR3 covers 15 residues. CDR3 DNA: TGTGCCAGCAGTTTAGCCGCTAGCGGGACTTACGAGCAGTACTTC. It translates to CASSLAASGTYEQYF.

The chain recombines TRBV18 with TRBJ2-1; 11 bases match TRBD2. V lost 3 bases to trimming and J lost 3 bases; unmatched junction nucleotides: 4. Looked up from germline, CDR1 is KGHSH and CDR2 is LQKENI. This CDR3 is 16 amino acids long. The CDR3 nucleotides read TGTGCCAGCTCACCCTCGGGACTAGCGGTCTACAATGAGCAGTTCTTC. Translation: CASSPSGLAVYNEQFF.

The gene calls are TRBV2 and TRBJ2-7; TRBD1 aligns across 11 bases. This CDR3 region has 14 residues. Germline V lookup: CDR1 SNHLY, CDR2 FYNNEI. The V and J ends lost 8 bases and 6 bases, in that order; junction bases with no gene match: 9. The CDR3 reads CASAIGQGAGEQYF. CDR3 nucleotide sequence: TGTGCCAGCGCAATAGGACAGGGGGCGGGCGAGCAGTACTTC.

The gene calls are TRBV4-2 and TRBJ1-5; possibly TRBD1 for D (6 bases). The CDR3 has 15 amino acids. Between the trimmed V and J ends, which lost 0 bases and 1 base, there was a span of 7 bases. CDR1 is LGHNA and CDR2 is YNFKEQ in the germline V gene. CDR3 amino acids: CASSQETGSNQPQHF. The CDR3 DNA sequence: TGTGCCAGCAGCCAAGAAACAGGGAGCAATCAGCCCCAGCATTTT.

The chain couples TRBV7-9 to TRBJ1-5; D not certain. This CDR3 region has 16 residues. Per germline, CDR1 SEHNR and CDR2 FQNEAQ (reference sequence). The V end lost 4 bases, the J end lost 1 base, and 14 bases lay between the germline ends. CDR3 DNA sequence: TGTGCCAGCAGCTCCCCGCGAGAGGGAAGCAATCAGCCCCAGCATTTT. Its protein is CASSSPREGSNQPQHF.

The chain combines TRBV6-6 with TRBJ2-1, with TRBD2 identical over 12 bases. Trimming removed 7 bases from V and 10 bases from J; junction bases left unmatched: 11. Germline assignment: CDR1 MNHNY and CDR2 SVGAGI (reference sequence). The CDR3 sequence is 15 residues long. The CDR3 is CASIGLAGMLGEQFF. The CDR3 DNA sequence: TGTGCCAGCATTGGACTAGCGGGAATGTTAGGCGAGCAGTTCTTC.

This clone is a singleton in its sample. This chain connects TRBV7-9 to TRBJ2-7; 8 bases match TRBD2. CDR3 length: 15 residues. J gave up 2 bases and V 5 bases, and 8 bases lay outside the gene matches. Germline CDR1 and CDR2: SEHNR and FQNEAQ (reference sequence). The CDR3, as DNA: TGTGCCAGCAGCCGTAGCGGGATGGATCCCTACGAGCAGTACTTC. Translated, it gives CASSRSGMDPYEQYF.

CDR3: CATGGNTIYF. In nucleotides, the CDR3 is TGTGCCACAGGGGGCAACACCATATATTTT. The chain couples TRBV25-1 to TRBJ1-3, with 8 nucleotides matching TRBD1. V lost 10 bases to trimming and J lost 7 bases; unmatched junction nucleotides: 0. This CDR3 is 10 amino acids long. CDR1 MGHDK and CDR2 SYGVNS come from the germline V gene.

The rearrangement links TRBV7-2 to TRBJ2-7, with 7 bases that match TRBD1. Germline V gene sequence: CDR1 SGHTA, CDR2 FQGNSA. V trimming: 5 bases; J trimming: 2 bases; junction bases outside the gene matches: 15. CDR3 length: 17 residues. CDR3 coding DNA: TGTGCCAGCAGCCCAGGGACAGTCACTCCCAATCCCTACGAGCAGTACTTC. As protein: CASSPGTVTPNPYEQYF.

The chain is built from TRBV6-6 and TRBJ1-2; 8 nucleotides match TRBD1. This CDR3 spans 13 amino acids. V lost 0 bases, J lost 8 bases, and 2 bases stayed unmatched. Germline assignment: CDR1 MNHNY and CDR2 SVGAGI (reference sequence). As DNA, the CDR3 is TGTGCCAGCAGTTACTCGACAGGGGACGGCTACACCTTC. Amino acids: CASSYSTGDGYTF.

A note on this clone: The junction departs from the called germline gene at one end, perhaps through a read error. The rearrangement joins TRBV28 to TRBJ2-3, with D perhaps matching TRBD2 (5 bases). The CDR3 is 12 amino acids. Germline values: CDR1 MDHEN, CDR2 SYDVKM. CDR3 bases: TGTGCCAGCAGTTTGTCAGCGGACCGCCTCCATTTT. Residues: CASSLSADRLHF.

J is TRBJ2-1 and V is TRBV9; TRBD2 might be the D (5 bases). CDR3 size: 14 residues. V shed 0 bases and J shed 3 bases, with 7 bases lying between them. Germline V gives CDR1 SGDLS, CDR2 YYNGEE. This CDR3 reads CASSVGGSYNEQFF. CDR3 sequence (DNA): TGTGCCAGCAGCGTAGGAGGGAGCTACAATGAGCAGTTCTTC.

The chain couples TRBV7-3 to TRBJ2-1; D remains unclear. The CDR3 runs 15 residues. Germline V lookup: CDR1 SGHTA, CDR2 FQGTGA. Trimming took off 3 bases at V and 5 bases at J, with 14 bases between the two ends. The DNA for the CDR3 is TGTGCCAGCAGCTTGTGGCCTCCAGGTGACAATGAGCAGTTCTTC. As protein: CASSLWPPGDNEQFF.

The V and J genes are TRBV4-1 and TRBJ1-6; D is unclear. The CDR3 contains 14 residues. In germline, CDR1 is MGHRA, CDR2 YSYEKL. V lost 1 base, J lost 8 bases, and 9 bases lay in between. The CDR3 nucleotides read TGCGCCAGCAGCCAAGGACATAAGGATTCACCCCTCCACTTT. Translated, it gives CASSQGHKDSPLHF.

This clone was counted a few times. CDR3 coding DNA: TGTGCCACCACCAAAGGGGCCACTCCCGAGCCCCAGCATTTT. It yields the protein CATTKGATPEPQHF. The chain has TRBV19 and TRBJ1-5; tentatively, D is TRBD1 (5 bases). The CDR3 extends over 14 amino acids. Germline V gene lookup returns CDR1 LNHDA and CDR2 SQIVND (reference sequence). V was shortened by 10 bases and J by 8 bases, with 21 bases between the two germline ends.